These 3 T cell receptor beta chains share one sample of origin, sequenced in a study of T cells expressing NK-cell markers. Following a re-call of the 5' RACE reads, TCRdb has one entry per CDR3 protein and lacks DNA. The table lists a few hundred thousand distinct CDR3 sequences. The material sequenced was blood T cells: a sorted CD56 or NKG2C T cell subset, CD4+ or CD8+ T cells, or bulk PBMC T cells (not recorded which). These receptors all stem from a man aged 18 to 70 in good health.

V usage is TRBV12-3 or TRBV12-4 and J usage is TRBJ2-1; with no DNA, the TCRdb D assignment of TRBD2 cannot be verified. This CDR3 contains 14 residues. This CDR3 reads CASSRLAGRREQFF.

The chain uses TRBV12-3 or TRBV12-4 and TRBJ2-1; no DNA is available, so the TRBD2 call from TCRdb remains unchecked. The CDR3 contains 20 residues. The CDR3 sequence: CASSVKPASGGPSYINEQFF.

This chain uses TRBV30 with TRBJ2-1; TCRdb lists TRBD2, though no DNA is available to test this call. The length of the CDR3 is 16 residues. Germline V gene lookup returns CDR1 GTSNPN and CDR2 SVGIG (reference sequence). CDR3 region: CAWSVKGLAGGHEQFF.